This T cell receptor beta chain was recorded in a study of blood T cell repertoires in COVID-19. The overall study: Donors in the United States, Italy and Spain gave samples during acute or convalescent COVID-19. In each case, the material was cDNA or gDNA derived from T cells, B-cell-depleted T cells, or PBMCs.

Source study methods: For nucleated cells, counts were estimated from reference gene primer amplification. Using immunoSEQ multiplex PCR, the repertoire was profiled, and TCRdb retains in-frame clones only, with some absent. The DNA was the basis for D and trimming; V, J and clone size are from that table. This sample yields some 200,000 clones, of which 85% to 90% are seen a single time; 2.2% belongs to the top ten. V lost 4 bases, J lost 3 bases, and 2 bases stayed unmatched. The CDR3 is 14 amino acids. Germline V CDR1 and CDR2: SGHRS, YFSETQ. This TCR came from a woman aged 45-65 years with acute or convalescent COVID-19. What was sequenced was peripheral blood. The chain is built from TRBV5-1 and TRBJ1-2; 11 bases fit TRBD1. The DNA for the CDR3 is TGCGCCAGCAGCACGGGACAGGGGGACTATGGCTACACCTTC. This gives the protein CASSTGQGDYGYTF.